This T cell receptor (beta chain) came from a study of T cells in Graves' hyperthyroidism and ophthalmopathy. For the study at large: Any treatment followed the collection of peripheral blood at initial diagnosis.

The TCR beta CDR3 regions underwent amplification using RNA transcripts as the source. RT-PCR in the first round (using the HTBI primer set) targeted the TCR CDR3. MiXCR, run by TCRdb on the multiplex PCR reads, gives a single entry per CDR3 protein. The sample has more than 50,000 distinct CDR3 sequences; 53% are singletons. Each ophthalmopathy patient scored at least 3 on the Clinical Activity Score and at least 4 on NOSPECS grade, with duration under 3 months. Exclusion of a patient resulted from uncontrolled infection, other autoimmune disease, pregnancy or lactation. Per the germline V gene, CDR1 is SQVTM and CDR2 is ANQGSEA. The CDR3 covers 13 residues. J gave up 6 bases and V 5 bases, and 7 bases lay outside the gene matches. By frequency in the sample, this clonotype is medium-sized.

Sequenced input: blood. The TCR was taken from a woman in her sixties or seventies with Graves' ophthalmopathy. The rearrangement joins TRBV29-1 to TRBJ1-2; 9 positions match TRBD1. The CDR3 sequence is CSVRTGELNGYTF. As DNA, the CDR3 is TGCAGCGTTCGGACAGGGGAACTGAATGGCTACACCTTC.